These 22 T cell receptor beta chains originate from one sample sequenced in a study of shared clonotypes between healthy human individuals. Assay used: immunoSEQ multiplex PCR; TCRdb lists only in-frame clones, some missing. The table records approximately 2.1 million clones, 90% to 95% of them present only once. The sequenced material came from naive CD4+ T cells from PBMCs. As to subset: CD45RA+ positively selected. The receptors here all came from a young man in good health. Some clones in this sample may be carry-over from other donors' samples.

V is TRBV28 and J is TRBJ2-1; 8 nucleotides match TRBD2. In germline, CDR1 is MDHEN, CDR2 SYDVKM. The CDR3 has 13 amino acids. V lost 7 bases to trimming and J lost 3 bases; unmatched junction nucleotides: 2. The DNA for the CDR3 is TGTGCCAGCACCGGGAGGGGCTACAATGAGCAGTTCTTC. It codes for CASTGRGYNEQFF.

The chain couples TRBV28 to TRBJ1-2; no definite D call. The ends were cut back, 5 bases at V and 0 bases at J, with 10 bases in the middle. CDR3 length: 14 residues. CDR1 MDHEN and CDR2 SYDVKM come from the germline V gene. CDR3 region: CASSGAKANYGYTF. The CDR3 DNA follows: TGTGCCAGCAGTGGAGCCAAAGCTAACTATGGCTACACCTTC.

This rearrangement joins TRBV6-5 to TRBJ1-5; D is unresolved. This CDR3 region has 13 residues. Germline V gene sequence: CDR1 MNHEY, CDR2 SVGAGI. V was trimmed by 6 bases and J by 6 bases, leaving 12 bases between them. The CDR3 sequence: CASSLKPRQPQHF. The CDR3 nucleotides are TGTGCCAGCAGCCTTAAGCCCCGTCAGCCCCAGCATTTT.

The J gene is TRBJ1-4, the V gene TRBV30; 7 positions agree with TRBD1. The V and J ends lost 3 bases and 4 bases, in that order; junction bases with no gene match: 8. Per germline, CDR1 GTSNPN and CDR2 SVGIG (reference sequence). The CDR3 is 15 residues long. The CDR3 coding sequence is TGTGCCTGGAGGTTCCGGGGACAGTATAATGAAAAACTGTTTTTT. This codes for CAWRFRGQYNEKLFF.

This sequence joins TRBV7-3 and TRBJ2-7; D is unclear. Trimming took 5 bases from V and 0 from J, leaving 14 bases between them. CDR1 is SGHTA and CDR2 is FQGTGA in the germline V gene. The CDR3 has 15 residues. CDR3 amino acids: CASSPEVVSSYEQYF. The DNA of the CDR3 is TGTGCCAGCAGCCCCGAGGTGGTAAGCTCCTACGAGCAGTACTTC. The full variable domain, rest sourced from reference TRBV7-3 and TRBJ2-7, is GAGVSQTPSNKVTEKGKYVELRCDPISGHTALYWYRQSLGQGPEFLIYFQGTGAADDSGLPNDRFFAVRPEGSVSTLKIQRTERGDSAVYLCASSPEVVSSYEQYFGPGTRLTVT.

This clone was seen a single time. The chain combines TRBV7-9 with TRBJ2-5; perhaps D is TRBD1 or TRBD2 (5 bases each). The germline V and J ends were trimmed by 0 bases and 4 bases, with 12 bases remaining between them. The CDR3 is made up of 15 amino acids. Per the germline V gene, CDR1 is SEHNR and CDR2 is FQNEAQ (reference sequence). The CDR3 DNA is TGTGCCAGCAGCTTAGCGGGGGTGAGAGCAGAGACCCAGTACTTC. This encodes CASSLAGVRAETQYF.

The chain uses TRBV28 and TRBJ2-2, with D possibly matching TRBD2 (5 bases). V was pared by 4 bases and J by 7 bases, with 19 bases between. Germline V gene lookup returns CDR1 MDHEN and CDR2 SYDVKM. The CDR3 spans 16 residues. The CDR3 coding sequence is TGTGCCAGCAGTTCCGCCAATGTGCGGGCGGGCGGGGAGCTGTTTTTT. This encodes CASSSANVRAGGELFF.

The chain couples TRBV5-1 to TRBJ2-5; 7 bases map to TRBD2. The CDR3 consists of 16 residues. Germline values: CDR1 SGHRS, CDR2 YFSETQ. V shed 3 bases, J shed 2 bases, and the junction held 10 bases outside the gene matches. The CDR3 loop reads CASSSARGGLQETQYF. CDR3 nucleotide sequence: TGCGCCAGCAGCTCCGCGCGGGGAGGGCTACAAGAGACCCAGTACTTC.

The chain recombines TRBV9 with TRBJ1-1; the D is unclear. This CDR3 spans 16 amino acids. The ends were cut back, 1 base at V and 4 bases at J, with 17 bases in the middle. Germline V gene lookup returns CDR1 SGDLS and CDR2 YYNGEE. CDR3 protein: CASSVYVNPLGTEAFF. In DNA form, the CDR3 reads TGTGCCAGCAGCGTATATGTAAACCCCTTGGGCACTGAAGCTTTCTTT.

The CDR3, as DNA: TGTGCCAGCAGCTCCGGGACAGGGGGCCCAAGGGGCGAGCAGTACTTC. Translated: CASSSGTGGPRGEQYF. The gene calls are TRBV28 and TRBJ2-7; the match to TRBD1 covers 12 bases. V shed 6 bases and J 6 bases; nucleotides not matched to a gene: 12. CDR1 is MDHEN and CDR2 is SYDVKM in the germline V gene. The length of the CDR3 is 16 residues.

As DNA, the CDR3 is TGTGCCACCAGCAGAGGGGGACAGGGAAAACAGCCCCAGCATTTT. As protein: CATSRGGQGKQPQHF. The chain couples TRBV15 to TRBJ1-5; 9 nucleotides align to TRBD1. The junction had 5 bases not matched to a gene; V was cut back by 1 base and J by 7 bases. Germline CDR1 is LNHNV and CDR2 is YYDKDF (reference sequence). This CDR3 has 15 amino acids.

The rearrangement joins TRBV18 to TRBJ2-1, with D possibly TRBD1 on 6 matching bases. V lost 3 bases to trimming and J lost 0 bases, with 12 bases between them. The CDR3 runs to 16 residues. Germline loops: CDR1 KGHSH, CDR2 LQKENI. CDR3 sequence (DNA): TGTGCCAGCTCACCCTTGACAGGCAGCTCCTACAATGAGCAGTTCTTC. This codes for CASSPLTGSSYNEQFF. Looking up the rest from reference TRBV18 and TRBJ2-1 gives the full variable domain: NAGVMQNPRHLVRRRGQEARLRCSPMKGHSHVYWYRQLPEEGLKFMVYLQKENIIDESGMPKERFSAEFPKEGPSILRIQQVVRGDSAAYFCASSPLTGSSYNEQFFGPGTRLTVL.

The rearrangement uses TRBV7-8 and TRBJ2-3, with 7 positions matching TRBD1. The CDR3 runs to 15 residues. Looked up from germline, CDR1 is SGHVS and CDR2 is FQNEAQ. V dropped 1 base and J dropped 4; count of bases not matched to a gene: 5. The CDR3 loop is CASSLEPQGADTQYF. In nucleotides, the CDR3 is TGTGCCAGCAGCTTAGAACCGCAGGGGGCAGATACGCAGTATTTT.

The chain combines TRBV7-2 with TRBJ2-7; D is possibly TRBD1 (6 bases). The CDR3 contains 12 residues. Trimming removed 10 bases at V and 6 bases at J, with 16 bases between. Germline lookup yields CDR1 SGHTA and CDR2 FQGNSA. CDR3 sequence: CATGYREGEQYF. CDR3 nucleotide sequence: TGTGCCACCGGGTACAGGGAAGGCGAGCAGTACTTC.

The chain employs TRBV7-9 and TRBJ1-1, with unresolved D. V gave up 4 bases and J gave up 4 bases, with 13 bases separating them. CDR3 length: 14 amino acids. Germline CDR1 and CDR2: SEHNR and FQNEAQ (reference sequence). CDR3 sequence reads: CASSSGPILTEAFF. The CDR3 DNA reads as TGTGCCAGCAGCTCCGGACCTATACTCACTGAAGCTTTCTTT.

The gene calls are TRBV9 and TRBJ2-2, with 9 bases fitting TRBD2. This CDR3 has 16 amino acids. Germline CDR1 and CDR2: SGDLS and YYNGEE. Losses at the gene ends were 3 bases for V and 0 bases for J; bases not matched to a gene: 3. The CDR3 region has the DNA TGTGCCAGCAGCGCAAGACTAGCGGCGAACACCGGGGAGCTGTTTTTT. Its protein is CASSARLAANTGELFF.

This clone showed up just once. The chain carries TRBV5-6 and TRBJ1-2; the match to TRBD1 covers 9 bases. The CDR3 is made up of 17 amino acids. The V and J ends lost 0 bases and 7 bases, in that order; junction bases with no gene match: 13. Germline-derived CDR1 and CDR2 are SGHDT and YYEEEE. CDR3 region: CASSLVRVGQGPGGYTF. The CDR3 DNA follows: TGTGCCAGCAGCTTGGTTAGGGTCGGACAGGGGCCTGGTGGCTACACCTTC. The variable domain in full, with the rest retrieved from reference TRBV5-6 and TRBJ1-2, is DAGVTQSPTHLIKTRGQQVTLRCSPKSGHDTVSWYQQALGQGPQFIFQYYEEEERQRGNFPDRFSGHQFPNYSSELNVNALLLGDSALYLCASSLVRVGQGPGGYTFGSGTRLTVV.

V usage is TRBV19 and J usage is TRBJ2-1; perhaps TRBD2 as D (6 bases). V lost 2 bases to trimming and J lost 0 bases, with 20 bases between them. Germline V gene data show CDR1 as LNHDA and CDR2 as SQIVND (reference sequence). This CDR3 has 19 residues. CDR3 amino acids: CASSIWKVRVGGSYNEQFF. The CDR3 nucleotides read TGTGCCAGTAGTATATGGAAGGTTCGGGTGGGGGGCTCCTACAATGAGCAGTTCTTC.

The chain joins TRBV7-9 to TRBJ1-2, with TRBD1 as a possible D gene (5 bases). V lost 2 bases and J 2 bases, leaving 9 bases between the germline ends. The CDR3 extends over 14 amino acids. Per germline, CDR1 SEHNR and CDR2 FQNEAQ (reference sequence). For the CDR3, the DNA is TGTGCCAGCAGCTTAATGCAGGGCAACTATGGCTACACCTTC. Amino acids: CASSLMQGNYGYTF.

The chain joins TRBV11-2 to TRBJ2-2, with 10 positions matching TRBD1. The V segment lost 5 bases and the J segment 6 bases; nucleotides outside the gene matches: 9. From germline, CDR1 is SGHAT and CDR2 FQNNGV. This CDR3 has 16 amino acids. For the CDR3, the DNA is TGTGCCAGCAGCCGACAACGACAGGGGGCCGCCGGGGAGCTGTTTTTT. Translating gives CASSRQRQGAAGELFF.

The gene calls are TRBV7-8 and TRBJ1-2; 8 bases match TRBD1. J gave up 5 bases and V 5 bases, and 4 bases lay outside the gene matches. This CDR3 contains 13 residues. CDR1 is SGHVS and CDR2 is FQNEAQ in the germline V gene. The CDR3 DNA is TGTGCCAGCAGCACGGGACAGGATTATGGCTACACCTTC. Protein sequence: CASSTGQDYGYTF.

The chain employs TRBV30 and TRBJ2-2; no definite D call. V lost 1 base and J 0 bases, leaving 6 bases between the germline ends. Germline CDR1 GTSNPN, CDR2 SVGIG (reference sequence). The CDR3 spans 14 residues. CDR3 DNA sequence: TGTGCCTGGAGTGCGGGTTCGAACACCGGGGAGCTGTTTTTT. It yields the protein CAWSAGSNTGELFF.